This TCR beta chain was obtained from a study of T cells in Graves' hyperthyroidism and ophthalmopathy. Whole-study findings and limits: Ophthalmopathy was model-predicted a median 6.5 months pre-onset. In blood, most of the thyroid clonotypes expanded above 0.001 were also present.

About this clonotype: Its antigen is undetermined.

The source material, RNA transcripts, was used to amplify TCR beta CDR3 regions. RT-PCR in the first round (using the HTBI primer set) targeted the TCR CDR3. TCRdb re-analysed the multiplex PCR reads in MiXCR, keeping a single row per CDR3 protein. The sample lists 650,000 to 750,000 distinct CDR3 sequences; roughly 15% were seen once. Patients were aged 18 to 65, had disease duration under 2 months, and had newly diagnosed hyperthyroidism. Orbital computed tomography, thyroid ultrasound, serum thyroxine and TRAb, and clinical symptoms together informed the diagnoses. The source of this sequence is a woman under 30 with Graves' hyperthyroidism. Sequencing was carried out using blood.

CDR3 residues: CASSQLGTGNSPLHF. CDR3 in DNA: TGTGCCAGCAGCCAACTAGGGACGGGGAATTCACCCCTCCACTTT. V and J are TRBV7-2 and TRBJ1-6; tentatively, D is TRBD1 (5 bases). The CDR3 contains 15 residues. Germline CDR1 is SGHTA and CDR2 is FQGNSA. Trimming removed 5 bases from V and 7 bases from J, with 15 bases in between.